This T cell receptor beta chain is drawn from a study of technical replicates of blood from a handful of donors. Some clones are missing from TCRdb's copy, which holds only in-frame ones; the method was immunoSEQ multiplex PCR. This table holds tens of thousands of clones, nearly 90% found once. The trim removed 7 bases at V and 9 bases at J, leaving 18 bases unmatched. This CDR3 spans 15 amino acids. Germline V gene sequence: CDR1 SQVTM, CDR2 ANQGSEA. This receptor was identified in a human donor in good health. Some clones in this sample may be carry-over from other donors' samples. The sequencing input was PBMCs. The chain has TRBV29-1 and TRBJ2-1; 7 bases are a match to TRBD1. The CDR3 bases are TGCAGCGCACCTCGACAGGGCCCCGGGCCTACTGAGCAGTTCTTC. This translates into CSAPRQGPGPTEQFF.